This T cell receptor beta chain was profiled in a study of cytotoxic CD8 clonotypes in ibrutinib-treated CLL. With V trimmed by 11 bases and J by 3 bases, 5 bases remained unmatched. Germline V gene sequence: CDR1 MDHEN, CDR2 SYDVKM. The CDR3 contains 13 residues. Sequenced by immunoSEQ multiplex PCR; TCRdb stores in-frame clones only, minus some. The data show around 150,000 clones, roughly 80% seen once. The rearrangement joins TRBV28 to TRBJ2-4, with 9 bases lining up with TRBD1. The sample was PBMCs, taken after 12 months of ibrutinib treatment. This sequence was found in a human donor with chronic lymphocytic leukemia. The DNA for the CDR3 is TGTGCCGCCGAGGACAGGGGCAAAAACATTCAGTACTTC. It yields the protein CAAEDRGKNIQYF. Full variable domain (outside the CDR3, taken from reference TRBV28 and TRBJ2-4): DVKVTQSSRYLVKRTGEKVFLECVQDMDHENMFWYRQDPGLGLRLIYFSYDVKMKEKGDIPEGYSVSREKKERFSLILESASTNQTSMYLCAAEDRGKNIQYFGAGTRLSVL.